This T cell receptor (beta chain) was sequenced in a study of T-cell memory formation after mild COVID-19 (dated by TCRdb to the early 2020s). Regarding the research as a whole: Most TCR sequence clusters were specific to one of the two donors. In a couple of donors, T-cell clones that expanded and contracted after mild COVID-19 were followed by sequencing TCRalpha and TCRbeta repertoires longitudinally. The cohort was made up of two young adult volunteers, one female and one male, who were previously healthy.

Trimming removed 5 bases from V and 9 bases from J; the gene matches leave 12 bases unexplained. For CDR1 and CDR2, the germline V gene lists SGHAT and FQNNGV. The CDR3 starts with the cysteine, ends with the phenylalanine, and has 17 residues. Only the CDR3 DNA is retained, 51 bases long and in frame from the first base. The sequencer listed for this sample is Illumina NovaSeq 6000. cDNA libraries for TCRalpha and TCRbeta were prepared by 5'RACE using constant-segment primers, with sample barcodes and unique molecular identifiers added. RNA was extracted from every sample with Trizol reagent. Libraries were amplified in two PCR steps, with a second sample barcode and Illumina TruSeq adapters added in the second step. Sequencing of the libraries was done on an Illumina NovaSeq, producing 2 x 150 bp paired-end reads. Per the original workflow: The reads were demultiplexed and collapsed into UMI-guided consensus sequences using migec v1.2.7. With mixcr v2.1.11, UMI consensuses were aligned to TRA and TRB V and J templates and assembled into clonotypes. A clonotype was counted as expanded or contracted only when both edgeR and NoisET called the clonotype significant, with the noise models trained on biological replicates. For edgeR calls, the thresholds were a false discovery rate-adjusted p below 0.01 and a log2 fold-change of 1. As an exploratory analysis of dynamics, max-normalized trajectories of the 1000 most abundant clonotypes were examined by PCA with hierarchical clustering. Separately sequenced CD4+ and CD8+ repertoires were used to assign a CD4 or CD8 phenotype to each responding clone. TCRdb reworked the public reads: Q25 trimming with fastp, MiXCR clone assembly, productive beta chains retained. Rows matching on CDR3 protein sequence are summarized as one entry with the most common DNA and genes. Clone size and V and J calls follow TCRdb, not the original study. Present in this sample are about 600,000 distinct CDR3 sequences, about 20% of which were seen just once. Jointly, the top ten make up about 8.2% of the sample.

In its sample, this clonotype was seen many times. The antigen it recognizes is unknown. No quality values exist for individual bases; no much larger clone is one base distant. Overall study results and their limits: Contracting CD4+ clones appeared mostly in the CM and EM memory subsets, whereas CD8+ clones were enriched in EMRA. Only two mild cases were covered by the study, and larger cohorts that include severe cases with pre-infection samples were considered necessary. Some responding clones were detected in pre-infection memory, suggesting pre-existing cross-reactive memory T cells joined the SARS-CoV-2 response. SARS-CoV-2 specificity of the second-wave clones peaking on day 37 was not confirmed. Balanced CD4/CD8 phenotypes were observed for clones contracting from day 15 to 85, whereas a bias towards CD4+ was observed for a second wave of clones expanding from day 15 to 37.

PBMCs were isolated by Ficoll-Paque density gradient centrifugation. This sequence uses TRBV11-2 and TRBJ2-1; TRBD2 agrees with 14 junctional bases. Material: PBMCs or a T cell subset sorted from them (not recorded which). This TCR derives from an adult woman who had mild COVID-19 (a few samples of this study predate the infection). The sample titles of this study are shuffled in the database, so cell type and time point are left out; the donor was told from shared clones. The CDR3 sequence is CASSGFSTSGRAIEQFF. The DNA sequence is TGTGCCAGCAGCGGCTTTTCGACTAGCGGGAGGGCCATTGAGCAGTTCTTC.